The 28 T cell receptor beta chains in this list originate from one sample, sequenced in a study of vaccination and CD4 T cells after COVID-19. The time point: late sampling 161 to 241 days after vaccination in a few convalescent patients. TCRdb reprocessed the PCR reads via MiXCR and lists one record per CDR3 protein. The sample lists 25,000 or so distinct CDR3 sequences; approximately 51% were seen once. The source material was CD4+ T cells from blood, sampled about 7 months after SARS-CoV-2 vaccination. The receptors here all came from a human donor who had recovered from COVID-19.

A few counts support this clonotype. The J gene is TRBJ2-6, the V gene TRBV6-2 or TRBV6-3, with no clear D. Per germline, CDR1 MNHEY and CDR2 SVGEGT. V dropped 0 bases and J dropped 1 base, with 4 bases sitting between them. The CDR3 sequence is 15 residues long. CDR3 in amino acids: CASSYSGSGANVLTF. The CDR3 nucleotides are TGTGCCAGCAGTTACTCGGGGTCTGGGGCCAACGTCCTGACTTTC.

This chain joins TRBV12-3 or TRBV12-4 and TRBJ2-5; 7 bases line up with TRBD2. The CDR3 has 15 residues. V was pared by 5 bases and J by 5 bases, with 11 bases of the junction left unmatched. The CDR3 DNA reads TGTGCCAGCAGTCCCGCGGGAGAGGTCGGGGAGACCCAGTACTTC. Protein product: CASSPAGEVGETQYF.

The rearrangement links TRBV19 to TRBJ2-2, with D perhaps TRBD1 (6 bases). The germline gives CDR1 LNHDA, CDR2 SQIVND (reference sequence). Trimming removed 11 bases at V and 3 bases at J, with 16 bases between. The CDR3 extends over 14 amino acids. In nucleotides, the CDR3 is TGTGCCCCATGGGGGCAGATTTACACCGGGGAGCTGTTTTTT. Translation: CAPWGQIYTGELFF. The full variable domain, in which reference TRBV19 and TRBJ2-2 provide the parts outside the CDR3, is DGGITQSPKYLFRKEGQNVTLSCEQNLNHDAMYWYRQDPGQGLRLIYYSQIVNDFQKGDIAEGYSVSREKKESFPLTVTSAQKNPTAFYLCAPWGQIYTGELFFGEGSRLTVL.

V is TRBV28 and J is TRBJ2-7; TRBD2 aligns across 14 bases. The V and J ends lost 10 bases and 4 bases, in that order; junction bases with no gene match: 15. CDR1 and CDR2 from the germline V gene are MDHEN and SYDVKM. The CDR3 spans 17 residues. The CDR3 spells CATYPSGLAGEGYEQYF. The CDR3 coding sequence is TGTGCCACCTATCCCTCGGGACTAGCGGGAGAGGGGTACGAGCAGTACTTC.

This clonotype occurred a few times. The chain employs TRBV6-1 and TRBJ2-1; no definite D call. The V end was cut by 7 bases, the J end by 0 bases, with 10 bases between. This CDR3 spans 14 amino acids. Per germline, CDR1 MNHNS and CDR2 SASEGT. The chain's CDR3 is CASTDSRSYNEQFF. The CDR3 coding sequence is TGTGCCAGCACTGACTCCCGCTCCTACAATGAGCAGTTCTTC.

The chain links TRBV7-2 to TRBJ2-2, with D uncertain. The CDR3 is 14 amino acids. Germline CDR1 is SGHTA and CDR2 is FQGNSA. V lost 2 bases to trimming and J lost 8 bases, with 12 bases between them. The CDR3 nucleotides read TGTGCCAGCAGCTTACAAGGGTATACTGGGGAGCTGTTTTTT. Its translation: CASSLQGYTGELFF.

This clonotype was observed a handful of times. V is TRBV6-5 and J is TRBJ2-1, with 13 positions matching TRBD2. J lost 5 bases, V lost 3 bases, and 13 bases had no gene match. Per germline, CDR1 MNHEY and CDR2 SVGAGI. The CDR3 runs to 19 residues. The CDR3 bases are TGTGCCAGCAGTTATCCTACCTTCCGGACTAGCGGGAGCCACAATGAGCAGTTCTTC. Amino acids: CASSYPTFRTSGSHNEQFF.

This clonotype was seen more than once but under ten times. The chain carries TRBV29-1 and TRBJ2-5, with D possibly being TRBD1 (5 bases). The CDR3 length is 14 residues. Between the trimmed V and J ends, which lost 1 base and 0 bases, there was a span of 9 bases. In germline, CDR1 is SQVTM, CDR2 ANQGSEA. CDR3 nucleotides: TGCAGCGTTGAAGGCCGACAGAACCAAGAGACCCAGTACTTC. Its protein is CSVEGRQNQETQYF.

The chain is built from TRBV6-5 and TRBJ1-2; TRBD1 agrees at 7 bases. Germline V CDR1 and CDR2: MNHEY, SVGAGI. This CDR3 comprises 17 residues. V lost 4 bases, J lost 6 bases, and 17 bases stayed unmatched. DNA of the CDR3: TGTGCCAGCAGTTGGACAGACAGGGCACCCTCGCCCCATGGCTACACCTTC. Its protein is CASSWTDRAPSPHGYTF.

The V and J genes are TRBV7-8 and TRBJ2-7; possible D gene TRBD2, 5 bases. This CDR3 comprises 15 residues. Germline V gene sequence: CDR1 SGHVS, CDR2 FQNEAQ. Trimming removed 4 bases from V and 0 bases from J, with 13 bases in between. This CDR3 reads CASSSLSESSYEQYF. For the CDR3, the DNA is TGTGCCAGCAGCTCCCTTAGCGAGAGCTCCTACGAGCAGTACTTC.

CDR3 bases: TGTGCCAGCAGTTTCGCCCTGAGAGGTGAAGCTTTCTTT. Its translation: CASSFALRGEAFF. This chain connects TRBV27 to TRBJ1-1; D is unresolved. The V gene's germline CDR1 is MNHEY and CDR2 SMNVEV (reference sequence). V was shortened by 3 bases and J by 7 bases, with 12 bases between the two germline ends. The CDR3 length is 13 residues.

This clonotype was observed a few times. The gene calls are TRBV7-8 and TRBJ1-5; 7 positions match TRBD1. Germline V gene lookup returns CDR1 SGHVS and CDR2 FQNEAQ. V was pared by 5 bases and J by 7 bases, with 11 bases of the junction left unmatched. The CDR3 has 15 amino acids. This CDR3 is CASSPRRQGSQPQHF. The DNA of the CDR3 is TGTGCCAGCAGCCCCCGCAGACAGGGCAGCCAGCCCCAGCATTTT.

This clonotype has more than one count but fewer than ten. The J gene is TRBJ2-1, the V gene TRBV7-3; 9 bases line up with TRBD1. The CDR3 contains 14 residues. V was pared by 4 bases and J by 6 bases, with 4 bases of the junction left unmatched. Germline lookup yields CDR1 SGHTA and CDR2 FQGTGA. The chain's CDR3 is CASSSPDRGNEQFF. In nucleotides, the CDR3 is TGTGCCAGCAGCTCCCCGGACAGGGGCAATGAGCAGTTCTTC.

The rearrangement links TRBV6-5 to TRBJ2-7; 7 bases line up with TRBD1. The V and J ends lost 4 bases and 1 base, in that order; junction bases with no gene match: 7. CDR1 and CDR2 (germline): MNHEY, SVGAGI. The CDR3 covers 15 residues. This CDR3 reads CASSSRRDSSYEQYF. CDR3 in DNA: TGTGCCAGCAGTTCGCGCCGGGACAGTTCCTACGAGCAGTACTTC.

The genes are TRBV28 and TRBJ2-5; 11 bases align to TRBD2. The junction had 14 bases not matched to a gene; V was cut back by 5 bases and J by 0 bases. The CDR3 loop spans 19 amino acids. Germline V CDR1 and CDR2: MDHEN, SYDVKM. The CDR3 region is CASSLPWTSGPPYQETQYF. CDR3 coding DNA: TGTGCCAGCAGTCTACCCTGGACTAGCGGGCCACCGTACCAAGAGACCCAGTACTTC.

The table lists this clonotype with a few counts. V is TRBV7-2 and J is TRBJ2-3; 13 nucleotides line up with TRBD2. The junction had 3 bases not matched to a gene; V was cut back by 2 bases and J by 7 bases. CDR1 and CDR2 (germline): SGHTA, FQGNSA. The CDR3 covers 15 residues. The CDR3 protein is CASSLTSGRAHTQYF. CDR3 DNA: TGTGCCAGCAGCTTAACTAGCGGGAGGGCCCATACGCAGTATTTT. Full variable domain (missing parts from reference TRBV7-2 and TRBJ2-3): GAGVSQSPSNKVTEKGKDVELRCDPISGHTALYWYRQSLGQGLEFLIYFQGNSAPDKSGLPSDRFSAERTGGSVSTLTIQRTQQEDSAVYLCASSLTSGRAHTQYFGPGTRLTVL.

Worth noting for this clonotype: The germline gene is not matched at one end of the junction; a read error may be the cause. The V gene is TRBV7-8, the J gene TRBJ2-3; 7 nucleotides agree with TRBD1. This CDR3 spans 16 amino acids. Germline assignment: CDR1 SGHVS and CDR2 FQNEAQ. CDR3 region: CASSLWRLEGADMQYF. In DNA form, the CDR3 reads TGTGCCAGCAGCTTATGGCGGCTAGAGGGGGCAGATATGCAGTATTTT.

The rearrangement joins TRBV6-5 to TRBJ2-1; 11 positions match TRBD2. The CDR3 covers 14 residues. V shed 2 bases, J shed 7 bases, and the junction held 1 base outside the gene matches. The germline V gene encodes CDR1 MNHEY and CDR2 SVGAGI. CDR3 DNA: TGTGCCAGCAGTTACGGGACTAGCGGAAATGAGCAGTTCTTC. Translating it yields CASSYGTSGNEQFF.

The V and J genes are TRBV7-6 and TRBJ2-1; D not certain. This CDR3 contains 14 residues. The V end was cut by 5 bases, the J end by 3 bases, with 11 bases between. The germline V gene encodes CDR1 SGHVS and CDR2 FNYEAQ. The CDR3 bases are TGTGCCAGCAGCCCGCAGGAGTTCTACAATGAGCAGTTCTTC. Protein product: CASSPQEFYNEQFF.

This chain links TRBV20-1 with TRBJ1-5, with D tentatively TRBD1 (5 bases). Germline V gene data show CDR1 as DFQATT and CDR2 as SNEGSKA (reference sequence). With 0 bases removed from V and 2 bases from J, the gap between germline ends came to 11 bases. This CDR3 contains 15 residues. DNA of the CDR3: TGCAGTGCTAGAGATAGGGTCAGGGGCAATCAGCCCCAGCATTTT. It codes for CSARDRVRGNQPQHF.

This clonotype was seen a few times. The chain couples TRBV20-1 to TRBJ2-1; TRBD1 agrees at 8 bases. The CDR3 is made up of 12 amino acids. In germline, CDR1 is DFQATT, CDR2 SNEGSKA (reference sequence). V gave up 4 bases and J gave up 9 bases; unmatched junction bases: 5. The CDR3 sequence: CSANGQGSEQFF. The CDR3 nucleotides read TGCAGTGCTAACGGACAGGGCAGTGAGCAGTTCTTC.

This clonotype was counted between two and nine times. V usage is TRBV6-2 or TRBV6-3 and J usage is TRBJ2-5; D possibly corresponds to TRBD2 (6 bases). The CDR3 is 14 residues long. Germline assignment: CDR1 MNHEY and CDR2 SVGEGT. V lost 6 bases to trimming and J lost 5 bases, with 16 bases between them. CDR3 in DNA: TGTGCCAGCAGAGGGAGGTGGGAGTTGGAGACCCAGTACTTC. This sequence encodes CASRGRWELETQYF.

This clonotype occurred a few times. V usage is TRBV7-9 and J usage is TRBJ2-3, with TRBD1 matching over 10 bases. V trimming: 2 bases; J trimming: 0 bases; junction bases outside the gene matches: 2. The CDR3 length is 16 residues. The V gene's germline CDR1 is SEHNR and CDR2 FQNEAQ (reference sequence). The CDR3 DNA reads TGTGCCAGCAGCTTATTGGACAGGGGGAGCACAGATACGCAGTATTTT. Its protein product is CASSLLDRGSTDTQYF.

The V gene is TRBV7-8, the J gene TRBJ2-3; D possibly uses TRBD1 or TRBD2 (5 bases each). There are 17 residues in the CDR3. Trimming shortened V by 4 bases and J by 5 bases, and 22 bases separated the two germline ends. Germline V CDR1 and CDR2: SGHVS, FQNEAQ. The chain's CDR3 is CASSWFGARLGIDTQYF. The CDR3 DNA reads TGTGCCAGCAGCTGGTTTGGGGCCCGTCTCGGGATAGATACGCAGTATTTT. The full variable domain, in which reference TRBV7-8 and TRBJ2-3 provide the parts outside the CDR3, is GAGVSQSPRYKVAKRGQDVALRCDPISGHVSLFWYQQALGQGPEFLTYFQNEAQLDKSGLPSDRFFAERPEGSVSTLKIQRTQQEDSAVYLCASSWFGARLGIDTQYFGPGTRLTVL.

This clonotype has a handful of counts. J is TRBJ2-3 and V is TRBV6-1, with 10 bases aligning to TRBD1. The germline gives CDR1 MNHNS, CDR2 SASEGT. This CDR3 region has 15 residues. V dropped 5 bases and J dropped 6; count of bases not matched to a gene: 8. CDR3 sequence reads: CASSPPDRGEDTQYF. DNA for the CDR3: TGTGCCAGCAGTCCCCCGGACAGGGGGGAGGATACGCAGTATTTT.

The CDR3 bases are TGCAGCCGGGGGGTTCTAGCGGGAGGTGAGCAGTTCTTC. Its translation: CSRGVLAGGEQFF. This rearrangement joins TRBV20-1 to TRBJ2-1; 11 bases align to TRBD2. The CDR3 runs to 13 residues. Germline values: CDR1 DFQATT, CDR2 SNEGSKA (reference sequence).

This chain uses TRBV7-3 with TRBJ2-3, with no clear D. Deletions cut 5 bases from V and 4 bases from J, with 10 bases between. Per germline, CDR1 SGHTA and CDR2 FQGTGA. The CDR3 sequence is 13 residues long. CDR3 in DNA: TGTGCCAGCAGCGACCCGTCAGCAGATACGCAGTATTTT. Its protein product is CASSDPSADTQYF. The variable domain in full, completed from reference TRBV7-3 and TRBJ2-3, reads GAGVSQTPSNKVTEKGKYVELRCDPISGHTALYWYRQSLGQGPEFLIYFQGTGAADDSGLPNDRFFAVRPEGSVSTLKIQRTERGDSAVYLCASSDPSADTQYFGPGTRLTVL.

Here the CDR3 reads CSVVDGYTF. CDR3 nucleotide sequence: TGCAGCGTCGTGGATGGCTACACCTTC. The gene calls are TRBV29-1 and TRBJ1-2; D unresolved. Trimming removed 6 bases from V and 6 bases from J, with 5 bases in between. The CDR3 loop spans 9 amino acids. Germline-derived CDR1 and CDR2 are SQVTM and ANQGSEA. The full variable domain, in which reference TRBV29-1 and TRBJ1-2 provide the parts outside the CDR3, is SAVISQKPSRDICQRGTSLTIQCQVDSQVTMMFWYRQQPGQSLTLIATANQGSEATYESGFVIDKFPISRPNLTFSTLTVSNMSPEDSSIYLCSVVDGYTFGSGTRLTVV.